Listed here is a single T cell receptor (beta chain). Per the original data handling: The assay estimated nucleated cells by amplifying reference gene primers. Libraries were prepared by immunoSEQ multiplex PCR; TCRdb keeps only in-frame clonotypes and omits some of them. V, J and clone size derive from that table, while D and trimming were established from the DNA sequence. The sample shows some 130,000 clones, around 73% of them seen only once. The CDR3 has 13 amino acids. Germline V gene lookup returns CDR1 MNHEY and CDR2 SMNVEV (reference sequence). V was trimmed by 5 bases and J by 7 bases, leaving 11 bases between them. These data belong to a study of blood T cell repertoires in COVID-19. Overall study context: Acute and convalescent COVID-19 samples came from the United States, Italy and Spain. PBMCs, B-cell-depleted T cells, or T cells provided the cDNA or gDNA that made up the material.

What was sequenced was peripheral blood. This TCR was sampled from a man aged 55 to 70 who had recovered from COVID-19. The chain employs TRBV27 and TRBJ1-4; the D gene is possibly TRBD1 (5 bases). The CDR3 loop reads CASSKQGVEKLFF. CDR3 in DNA: TGTGCCAGCAGTAAACAAGGGGTTGAAAAACTGTTTTTT.